This T cell receptor beta chain was sequenced during a study of OX40 agonist ivuxolimab in advanced cancers. Germline V gene sequence: CDR1 SGHTA, CDR2 FQGTGA. V was trimmed by 4 bases and J by 7 bases, leaving 16 bases between them. This CDR3 spans 14 amino acids. Study conclusions and caveats: Both blood CD4+ and CD8+ T cells showed clonal growth by week 6 at 0.1 to 3.0 mg/kg.

A note on this clone: Its cognate antigen is unknown.

The assay was immunoSEQ multiplex PCR, and TCRdb's table has in-frame clones only and misses some. Altogether fewer than 45,000 clones are present, about 76% being singletons, with the ten largest covering approximately 19%. Specimen: CD4+ or CD8+ T cells sorted from blood, collected in a trial of the OX40 agonist ivuxolimab. The sequence derives from an adult with an advanced solid tumor such as melanoma, head and neck, liver or kidney cancer. This chain uses TRBV7-3 with TRBJ1-2; D is possibly TRBD1 (5 bases). The CDR3 reads CASSSDKNAGGYTF. The CDR3 DNA reads as TGTGCCAGCAGCTCGGACAAGAATGCCGGTGGCTACACCTTC.